The 6 T cell receptor beta chains in this list originate from one sample, sequenced in a study of shared clonotypes between healthy human individuals. Measured with immunoSEQ multiplex PCR; TCRdb has only the in-frame clones, and not every one. The sample holds about 770,000 clones; 72% are singletons and the top ten take around 1.7%. Sequenced: memory CD4+ T cells sorted from blood. As to subset: CD45RA-negative fraction. The receptors come from a woman aged 25 to 39 in good health.

The V and J genes are TRBV11-1 and TRBJ2-7; TRBD1 matches at 8 bases. V dropped 5 bases and J dropped 3; count of bases not matched to a gene: 12. This CDR3 is 16 amino acids long. CDR1 is SGHAT, CDR2 FQDESV, per germline (reference sequence). CDR3 sequence: CASSVGQGITYYEQYF. CDR3 bases: TGTGCCAGCAGCGTCGGACAGGGTATAACTTACTACGAGCAGTACTTC.

The rearrangement joins TRBV4-2 to TRBJ2-2; D is ambiguous. CDR3 length equals 16 residues. Trimming pared 4 bases from V and 0 bases from J, leaving 12 bases between. Germline CDR1 LGHNA, CDR2 YNFKEQ. In DNA, the CDR3 is TGTGCCAGCAGCCCCTTGATAGATACGAACACCGGGGAGCTGTTTTTT. It specifies CASSPLIDTNTGELFF.

This clone has a single count. The chain has TRBV4-1 and TRBJ1-5; perhaps TRBD1 as D (5 bases). V was pared by 1 base and J by 7 bases, with 14 bases between. The CDR3 has 15 residues. Germline-derived CDR1 and CDR2 are MGHRA and YSYEKL. The CDR3 is CASSQAGDPRQPQHF. CDR3 DNA: TGCGCCAGCAGCCAAGCCGGGGACCCCAGGCAGCCCCAGCATTTT.

The chain is built from TRBV28 and TRBJ1-2, with 9 bases identical to TRBD1. V shed 6 bases, J shed 3 bases, and the junction held 8 bases outside the gene matches. Germline assignment: CDR1 MDHEN and CDR2 SYDVKM. The CDR3 extends over 15 amino acids. The chain's CDR3 is CASRDGTGSYYGYTF. In nucleotides, the CDR3 is TGTGCCAGCAGGGACGGGACAGGGTCGTACTATGGCTACACCTTC.

The J gene is TRBJ2-7, the V gene TRBV5-1; TRBD1 matches at 10 bases. The CDR3 is 15 residues long. The V gene's germline CDR1 is SGHRS and CDR2 YFSETQ. The trim removed 2 bases at V and 6 bases at J, leaving 8 bases unmatched. The CDR3 protein is CASSLSTGGLGEQYF. CDR3 bases: TGCGCCAGCAGCTTATCGACAGGGGGCTTGGGCGAGCAGTACTTC.

This clone was observed a handful of times. Other DNA sequences of this sample code for an identical CDR3. The chain employs TRBV5-1 and TRBJ2-5; no clear D gene. CDR1 and CDR2 (germline): SGHRS, YFSETQ. The V and J ends lost 2 bases and 1 base respectively, with 6 bases between them. CDR3 length equals 13 residues. In nucleotides, the CDR3 is TGCGCCAGCAGCTTTTCCGTCCAAGAGACCCAGTACTTC. It yields the protein CASSFSVQETQYF.